This TCR beta chain was profiled in a study of T cell clonality in common variable immunodeficiency. Study outcomes and limitations: In common variable immunodeficiency, TCR beta chains reportedly carried fewer deletions and N-nucleotide insertions. Fewer TCRbeta clones were shared among CVID subjects than controls.

The table came from immunoSEQ multiplex PCR; TCRdb's copy has only in-frame clones and leaves some out. The sample was found to contain roughly 20,000 clones, and every one recurs. Of note for this clone: The antigen remains unidentified. The read is 3 residues too short to cover the CDR3 end, so that end is filled in from the germline J gene.

The CDR3 extends over 15 amino acids. V was trimmed by 5 bases and J by 5 bases, leaving 13 bases between them. Germline CDR1 is SGHTA and CDR2 is FQGNSA. The rearrangement links TRBV7-2 to TRBJ1-6, with D maybe TRBD1 (6 bases). This receptor was obtained from a human donor with common variable immunodeficiency. The sequenced sample consisted of peripheral blood mononuclear cells. The DNA read from the CDR3 is TGTGCCAGCAGCCGACTACAGGGAAATAATTCACCC. This codes for CASSRLQGNNSP. The full CDR3 is CASSRLQGNNSPLHF. Supplemented by reference TRBV7-2 and TRBJ1-6, the full variable domain reads GAGVSQSPSNKVTEKGKDVELRCDPISGHTALYWYRQSLGQGLEFLIYFQGNSAPDKSGLPSDRFSAERTGGSVSTLTIQRTQQEDSAVYLCASSRLQGNNSPLHFGNGTRLTVT.